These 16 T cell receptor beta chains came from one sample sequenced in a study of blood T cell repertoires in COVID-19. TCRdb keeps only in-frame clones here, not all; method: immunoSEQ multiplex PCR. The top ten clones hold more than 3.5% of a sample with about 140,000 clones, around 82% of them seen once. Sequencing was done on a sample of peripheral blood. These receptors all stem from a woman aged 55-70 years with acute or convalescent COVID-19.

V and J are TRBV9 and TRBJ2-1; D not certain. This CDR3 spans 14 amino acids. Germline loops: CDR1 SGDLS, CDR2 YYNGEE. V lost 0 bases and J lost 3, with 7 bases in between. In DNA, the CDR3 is TGTGCCAGCAGCGTAGAAGTAGACTACAATGAGCAGTTCTTC. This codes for CASSVEVDYNEQFF.

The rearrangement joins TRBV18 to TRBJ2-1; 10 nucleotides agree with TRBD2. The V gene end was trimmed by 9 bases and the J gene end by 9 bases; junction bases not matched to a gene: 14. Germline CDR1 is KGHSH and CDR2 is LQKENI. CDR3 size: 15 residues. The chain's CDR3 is CASSAGGPTIGEQFF. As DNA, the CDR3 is TGTGCCAGTTCAGCGGGAGGGCCGACAATCGGTGAGCAGTTCTTC.

The CDR3 nucleotides are TGTGCCAGCAGTGTCGAGGTATCTACTGAAGCTTTCTTT. Its protein product is CASSVEVSTEAFF. The chain couples TRBV2 to TRBJ1-1; D unresolved. In germline, CDR1 is SNHLY, CDR2 FYNNEI. Trimming removed 4 bases from V and 5 bases from J, with 11 bases in between. The CDR3 loop spans 13 amino acids.

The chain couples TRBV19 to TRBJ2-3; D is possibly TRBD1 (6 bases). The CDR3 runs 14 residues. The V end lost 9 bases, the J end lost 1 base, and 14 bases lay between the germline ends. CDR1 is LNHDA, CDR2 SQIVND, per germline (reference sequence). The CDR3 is CASSWGPGTDTQYF. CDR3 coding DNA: TGTGCCAGCTCGTGGGGGCCGGGCACAGATACGCAGTATTTT.

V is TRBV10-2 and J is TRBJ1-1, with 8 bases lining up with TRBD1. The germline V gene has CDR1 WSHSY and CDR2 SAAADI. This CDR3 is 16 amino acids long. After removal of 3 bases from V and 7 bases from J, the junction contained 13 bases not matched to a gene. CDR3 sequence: CASSDNRGSIFDEAFF. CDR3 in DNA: TGCGCCAGCAGTGATAACAGGGGGTCCATCTTCGATGAAGCTTTCTTT.

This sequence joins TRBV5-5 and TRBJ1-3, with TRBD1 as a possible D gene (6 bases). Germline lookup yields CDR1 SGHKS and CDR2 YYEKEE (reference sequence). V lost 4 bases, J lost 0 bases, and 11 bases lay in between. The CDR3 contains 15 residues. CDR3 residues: CASSTGLSSGNTIYF. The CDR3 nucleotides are TGTGCCAGCAGCACAGGGTTAAGCTCTGGAAACACCATATATTTT.

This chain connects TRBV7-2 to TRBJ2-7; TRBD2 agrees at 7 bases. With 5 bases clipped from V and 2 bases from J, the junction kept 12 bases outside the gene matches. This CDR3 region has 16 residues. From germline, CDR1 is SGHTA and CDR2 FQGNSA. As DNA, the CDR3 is TGTGCCAGCAGCCCGATTACTAGCGCCCCGCCCTACGAGCAGTACTTC. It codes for CASSPITSAPPYEQYF.

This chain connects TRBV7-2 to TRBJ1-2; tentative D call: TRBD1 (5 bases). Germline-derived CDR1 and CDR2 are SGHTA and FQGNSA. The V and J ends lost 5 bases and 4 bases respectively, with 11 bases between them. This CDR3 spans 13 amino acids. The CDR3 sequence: CASSPPGGYGYTF. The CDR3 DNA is TGTGCCAGCAGCCCACCGGGGGGCTATGGCTACACCTTC.

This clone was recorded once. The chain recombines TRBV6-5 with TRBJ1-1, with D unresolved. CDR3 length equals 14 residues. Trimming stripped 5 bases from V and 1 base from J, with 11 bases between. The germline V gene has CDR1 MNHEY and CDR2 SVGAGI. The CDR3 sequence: CASSLQTPNTEAFF. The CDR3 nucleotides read TGTGCCAGCAGTCTCCAGACACCGAACACTGAAGCTTTCTTT.

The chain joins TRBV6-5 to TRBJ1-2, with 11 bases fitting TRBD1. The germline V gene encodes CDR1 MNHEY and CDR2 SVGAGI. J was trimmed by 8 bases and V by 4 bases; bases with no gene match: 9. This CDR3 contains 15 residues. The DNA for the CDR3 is TGTGCCAGCAGTTCCCGGACAGGGGGCTCGATCGGCTACACCTTC. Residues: CASSSRTGGSIGYTF.

The CDR3: CASSIPTGTNYGYTF. CDR3 coding DNA: TGTGCCAGTAGTATCCCGACAGGGACTAACTATGGCTACACCTTC. This chain joins TRBV19 and TRBJ1-2; TRBD1 matches 7 bases. V shed 3 bases and J 0 bases; nucleotides not matched to a gene: 4. Germline CDR1 LNHDA, CDR2 SQIVND (reference sequence). CDR3 length: 15 residues.

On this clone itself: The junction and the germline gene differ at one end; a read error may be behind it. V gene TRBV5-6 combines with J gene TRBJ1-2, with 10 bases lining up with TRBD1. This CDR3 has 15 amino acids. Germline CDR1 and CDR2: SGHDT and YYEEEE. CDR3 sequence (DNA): TGTGCCAGCAGCTTTCCCCGGGGGACAGGGGAGGGACTTCGATTC. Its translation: CASSFPRGTGEGLRF. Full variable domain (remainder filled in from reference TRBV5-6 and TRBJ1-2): DAGVTQSPTHLIKTRGQQVTLRCSPKSGHDTVSWYQQALGQGPQFIFQYYEEEERQRGNFPDRFSGHQFPNYSSELNVNALLLGDSALYLCASSFPRGTGEGLRFGSGTRLTVV.

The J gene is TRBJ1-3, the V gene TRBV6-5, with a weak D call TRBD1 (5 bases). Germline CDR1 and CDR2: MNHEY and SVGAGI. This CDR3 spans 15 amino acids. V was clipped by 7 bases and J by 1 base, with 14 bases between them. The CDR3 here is CASNRGEVSGNTIYF. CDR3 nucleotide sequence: TGTGCCAGCAACCGAGGGGAGGTTTCTGGAAACACCATATATTTT.

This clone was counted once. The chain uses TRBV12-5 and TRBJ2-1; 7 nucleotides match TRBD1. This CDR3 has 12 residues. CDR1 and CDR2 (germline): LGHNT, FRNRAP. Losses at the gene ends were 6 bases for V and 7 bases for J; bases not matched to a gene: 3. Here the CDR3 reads CASGQGLNEQFF. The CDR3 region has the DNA TGTGCTAGTGGACAGGGGCTAAATGAGCAGTTCTTC.

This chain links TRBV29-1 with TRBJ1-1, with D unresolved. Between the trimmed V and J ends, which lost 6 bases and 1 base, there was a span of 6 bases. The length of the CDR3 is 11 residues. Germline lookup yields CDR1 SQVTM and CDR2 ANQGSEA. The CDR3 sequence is CSVEENTEAFF. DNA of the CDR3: TGCAGCGTGGAGGAGAACACTGAAGCTTTCTTT.

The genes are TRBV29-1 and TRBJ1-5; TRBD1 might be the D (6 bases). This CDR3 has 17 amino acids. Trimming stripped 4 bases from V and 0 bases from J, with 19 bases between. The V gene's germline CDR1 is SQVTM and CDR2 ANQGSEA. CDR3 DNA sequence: TGCAGCGTTGTAGACCCCCCCCCAGGGGATAGCAATCAGCCCCAGCATTTT. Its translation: CSVVDPPPGDSNQPQHF. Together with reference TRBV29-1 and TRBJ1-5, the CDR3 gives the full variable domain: SAVISQKPSRDICQRGTSLTIQCQVDSQVTMMFWYRQQPGQSLTLIATANQGSEATYESGFVIDKFPISRPNLTFSTLTVSNMSPEDSSIYLCSVVDPPPGDSNQPQHFGDGTRLSIL.